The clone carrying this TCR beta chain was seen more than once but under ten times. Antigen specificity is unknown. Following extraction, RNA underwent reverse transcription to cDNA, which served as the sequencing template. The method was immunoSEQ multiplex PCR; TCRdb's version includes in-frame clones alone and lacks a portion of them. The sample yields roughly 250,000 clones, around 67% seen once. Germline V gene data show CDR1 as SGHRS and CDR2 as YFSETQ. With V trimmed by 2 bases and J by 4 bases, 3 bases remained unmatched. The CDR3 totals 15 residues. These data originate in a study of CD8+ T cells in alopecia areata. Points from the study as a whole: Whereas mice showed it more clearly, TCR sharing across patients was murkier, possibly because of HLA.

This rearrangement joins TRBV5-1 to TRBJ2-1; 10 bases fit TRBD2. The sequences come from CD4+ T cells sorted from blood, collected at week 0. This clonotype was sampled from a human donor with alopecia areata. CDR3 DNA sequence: TGCGCCAGCAGCTTCACTAGCGGGGCGTACAATGAGCAGTTCTTC. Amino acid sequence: CASSFTSGAYNEQFF.